Detailed here is one T cell receptor beta chain. Its antigen is unknown. Here immunoSEQ multiplex PCR was the method, and the copy in TCRdb shows in-frame clones only, minus some. The repertoire holds about a million clones, with roughly 80% as singletons. The data were taken from a study of shared clonotypes between healthy human individuals. Study background: There were three CD4 naive, three CD4 memory, two CD8 naive and one CD8 memory plates per donor. The study, taken as a whole, reports: With a handful of donors compared, approximately 5.5% of naive CD4 clonotypes were shared. Sampling involved blood alone; tissue repertoires likely differ.

Germline assignment: CDR1 GTSNPN and CDR2 SVGIG (reference sequence). CDR3 size: 16 residues. The source is a man aged 18 to 29 in good health. The sequenced sample consisted of memory CD4+ T cells sorted from blood. Described subset: CD45RA-negative fraction. The genes are TRBV30 and TRBJ2-5; the match to TRBD2 covers 12 bases. The J call may be mistaken, given a closer DNA end match to TRBJ2-7. Here the CDR3 reads CAWTRASGRARSEQYF. DNA of the CDR3: TGTGCCTGGACAAGGGCTAGCGGGAGGGCGCGCTCCGAGCAGTACTTC.